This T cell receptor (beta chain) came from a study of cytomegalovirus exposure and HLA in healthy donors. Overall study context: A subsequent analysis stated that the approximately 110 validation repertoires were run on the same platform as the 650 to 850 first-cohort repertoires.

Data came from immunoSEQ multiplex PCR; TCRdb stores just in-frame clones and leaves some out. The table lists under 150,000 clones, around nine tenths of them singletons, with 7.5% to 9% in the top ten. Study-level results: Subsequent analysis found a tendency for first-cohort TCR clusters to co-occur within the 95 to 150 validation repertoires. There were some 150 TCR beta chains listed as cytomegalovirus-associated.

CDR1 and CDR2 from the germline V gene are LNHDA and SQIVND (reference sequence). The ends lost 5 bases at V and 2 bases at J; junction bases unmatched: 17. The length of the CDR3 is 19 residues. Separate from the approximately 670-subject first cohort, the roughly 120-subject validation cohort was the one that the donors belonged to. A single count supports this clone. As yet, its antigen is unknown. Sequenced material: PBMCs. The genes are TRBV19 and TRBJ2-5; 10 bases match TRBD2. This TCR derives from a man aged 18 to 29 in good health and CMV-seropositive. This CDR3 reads CASSPTVGSGGTSQETQYF. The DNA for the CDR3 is TGTGCCAGTAGTCCCACCGTTGGTAGCGGGGGGACATCACAAGAGACCCAGTACTTC.